This T cell receptor beta chain was retrieved from a study of PD-L1 blockade in urothelial cancer. Overall study: Once treatment had started, blood was analyzed at 3 weeks (second dose) and again at 6 weeks. Whole-study findings and limits: Pretreatment clonality of the blood TCR repertoire below the median was predictive of superior survival. Tumor-associated TCR clones expanded more in blood at 3 weeks in patients with durable benefit.

Regarding this clone: Its antigen remains unknown.

Time point reported: pretreatment peripheral blood. Pretreatment and on-treatment blood mononuclear cell samples were taken, totaling between 1 and 8 time points per patient. Germline CDR1 is LNHDA and CDR2 is SQIVND (reference sequence). J gave up 8 bases and V 7 bases, and 10 bases lay outside the gene matches. The CDR3 has 13 residues. Generated by immunoSEQ multiplex PCR, the TCRdb table keeps only in-frame clones and is missing some. The repertoire includes about 57,000 clones, 81% of them detected once, and 5% to 7% sits in the top ten. The TCR sequence derives from a man aged 65 to 85 with urothelial cancer. The genes are TRBV19 and TRBJ1-2; 7 bases fit TRBD1. Sequenced here: PBMCs, sampled around atezolizumab (anti-PD-L1) treatment. CDR3 DNA sequence: TGTGCCAGTACTATGGACAGGCGACGGGGCTACACCTTC. Translated: CASTMDRRRGYTF.